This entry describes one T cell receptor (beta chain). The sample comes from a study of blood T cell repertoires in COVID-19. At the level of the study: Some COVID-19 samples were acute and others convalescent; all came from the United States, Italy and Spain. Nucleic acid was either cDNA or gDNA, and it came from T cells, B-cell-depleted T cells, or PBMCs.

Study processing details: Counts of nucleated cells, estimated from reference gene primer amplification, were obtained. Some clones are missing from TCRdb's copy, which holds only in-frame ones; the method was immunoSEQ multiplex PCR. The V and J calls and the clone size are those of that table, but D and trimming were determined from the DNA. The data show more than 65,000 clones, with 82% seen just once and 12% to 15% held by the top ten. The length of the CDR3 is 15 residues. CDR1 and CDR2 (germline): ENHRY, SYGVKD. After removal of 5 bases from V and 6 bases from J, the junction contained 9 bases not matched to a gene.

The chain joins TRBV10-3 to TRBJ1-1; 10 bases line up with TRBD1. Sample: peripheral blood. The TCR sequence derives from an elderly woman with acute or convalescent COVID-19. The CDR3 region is CAISSDRGSGAEAFF. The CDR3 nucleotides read TGTGCCATCAGTTCGGACAGGGGGAGTGGGGCTGAAGCTTTCTTT.